This passage covers 3 T cell receptor beta chains from one sample sequenced in a study of blood T cell repertoires in COVID-19. Sequencing used immunoSEQ multiplex PCR; TCRdb keeps in-frame clones, though not all of them. There are under 250,000 clones in the sample; approximately 86% occur only once, and less than 4% lies in the top ten. Sequenced: peripheral blood. These receptors all stem from a woman over 75 with acute or convalescent COVID-19.

A remark on this clone: Other nucleotide sequences in the sample specify the same CDR3. The chain combines TRBV27 with TRBJ1-2; 9 nucleotides line up with TRBD1. Germline V CDR1 and CDR2: MNHEY, SMNVEV (reference sequence). Unmatched junction bases numbered 4, after V lost 6 bases and J lost 8 bases. The CDR3 consists of 12 residues. CDR3 in amino acids: CASRTGGGGYTF. The DNA for the CDR3 is TGTGCCAGCAGAACAGGGGGCGGAGGCTACACCTTC.

The chain couples TRBV19 to TRBJ1-5, with D unresolved. Germline V gives CDR1 LNHDA, CDR2 SQIVND (reference sequence). Trimming removed 4 bases from V and 1 base from J, with 17 bases in between. CDR3 length equals 17 residues. The CDR3 DNA reads as TGTGCCAGTAGTACTTTTTTACGTAGATCGAGCAATCAGCCCCAGCATTTT. This gives the protein CASSTFLRRSSNQPQHF. Full variable domain (outside the CDR3, taken from reference TRBV19 and TRBJ1-5): DGGITQSPKYLFRKEGQNVTLSCEQNLNHDAMYWYRQDPGQGLRLIYYSQIVNDFQKGDIAEGYSVSREKKESFPLTVTSAQKNPTAFYLCASSTFLRRSSNQPQHFGDGTRLSIL.

The V gene is TRBV11-1, the J gene TRBJ2-3; 9 positions agree with TRBD2. The CDR3 sequence is 16 residues long. The germline gives CDR1 SGHAT, CDR2 FQDESV (reference sequence). Losses at the gene ends were 5 bases for V and 2 bases for J; bases not matched to a gene: 8. The CDR3 DNA follows: TGTGCCAGCAGCCGGGGACTAGCAGGGAACACAGATACGCAGTATTTT. It translates to CASSRGLAGNTDTQYF. The full variable domain, completed using reference TRBV11-1 and TRBJ2-3, is EAEVAQSPRYKITEKSQAVAFWCDPISGHATLYWYRQILGQGPELLVQFQDESVVDDSQLPKDRFSAERLKGVDSTLKIQPAELGDSAMYLCASSRGLAGNTDTQYFGPGTRLTVL.